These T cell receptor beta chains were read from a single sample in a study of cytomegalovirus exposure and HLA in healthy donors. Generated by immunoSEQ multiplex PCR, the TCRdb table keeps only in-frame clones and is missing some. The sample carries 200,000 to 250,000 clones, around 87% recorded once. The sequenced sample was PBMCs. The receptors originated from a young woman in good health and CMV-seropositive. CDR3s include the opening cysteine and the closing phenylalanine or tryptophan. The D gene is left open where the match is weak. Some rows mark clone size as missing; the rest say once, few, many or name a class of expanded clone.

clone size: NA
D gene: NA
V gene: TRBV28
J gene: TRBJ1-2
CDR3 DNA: TGTGCCAGCAGTTTTTCCGGTGGTGGCTACACCTTC
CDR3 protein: CASSFSGGGYTF

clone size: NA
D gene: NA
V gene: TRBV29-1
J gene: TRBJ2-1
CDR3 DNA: TGCAGCTCTAGTGGAGGGTTTAATGAGCAGTTCTTC
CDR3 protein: CSSSGGFNEQFF

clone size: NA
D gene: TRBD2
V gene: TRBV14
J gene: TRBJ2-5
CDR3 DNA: TGTGCCAGCAGGCCTTGGGGGAGGGGAGAGACCCAGTACTTC
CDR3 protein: CASRPWGRGETQYF

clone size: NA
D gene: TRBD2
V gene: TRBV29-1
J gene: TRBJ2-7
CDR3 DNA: TGCAGCGTTGAAAGTGCTAGCGGGACCTACGAGCAGTACTTC
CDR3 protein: CSVESASGTYEQYF

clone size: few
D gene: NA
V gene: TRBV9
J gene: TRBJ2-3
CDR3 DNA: TGTGCCAGCAGCCTCCCAGAAGATACGCAGTATTTT
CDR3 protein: CASSLPEDTQYF

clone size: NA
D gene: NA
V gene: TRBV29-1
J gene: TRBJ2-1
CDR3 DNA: TGCAGCGTCTCCGGGACTTCTTACTCCTACAATGAGCAGTTCTTC
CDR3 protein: CSVSGTSYSYNEQFF

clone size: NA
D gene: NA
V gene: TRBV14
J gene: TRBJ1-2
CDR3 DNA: TGTGCCAGCAGCCAAGATCGGGGCACCGGGAGGGTACATGGCTACACCTTC
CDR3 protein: CASSQDRGTGRVHGYTF

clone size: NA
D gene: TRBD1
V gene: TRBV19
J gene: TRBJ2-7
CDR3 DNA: TGTGCCACTAGGACAGGGTACCACGAGCAGTACTTC
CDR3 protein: CATRTGYHEQYF

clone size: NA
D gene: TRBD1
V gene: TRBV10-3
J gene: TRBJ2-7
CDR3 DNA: TGTGCCATCGCTGACCGGGACAGACCCTACGAGCAGTACTTC
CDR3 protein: CAIADRDRPYEQYF

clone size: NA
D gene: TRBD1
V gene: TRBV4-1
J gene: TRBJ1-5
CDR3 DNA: TGCGCCAGCAGCCAACTTCCTAACAGGGGTCAGGATCAGCCCCAGCATTTT
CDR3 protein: CASSQLPNRGQDQPQHF

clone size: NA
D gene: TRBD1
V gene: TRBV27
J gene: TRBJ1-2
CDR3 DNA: TGTGCCAGCAGTCCGGGGACAGATCTTTATGGCTACACCTTC
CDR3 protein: CASSPGTDLYGYTF

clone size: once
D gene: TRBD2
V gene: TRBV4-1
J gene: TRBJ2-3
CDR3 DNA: TGCGCCAGCAGCTCCCATGGTAGCGGGGCGCAGTATTTT
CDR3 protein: CASSSHGSGAQYF

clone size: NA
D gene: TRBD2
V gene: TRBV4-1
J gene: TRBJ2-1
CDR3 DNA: TGCGCCAGCAGCCAAGATCAGGGGACTAGCGGGAACAATGAGCAGTTCTTC
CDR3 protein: CASSQDQGTSGNNEQFF

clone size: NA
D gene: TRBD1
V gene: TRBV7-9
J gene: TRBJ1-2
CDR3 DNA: TGTGCCAGCAGCCGAACAGGGGATTATGGCTACACCTTC
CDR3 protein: CASSRTGDYGYTF

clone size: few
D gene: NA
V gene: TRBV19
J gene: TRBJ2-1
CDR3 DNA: TGTGCCAGTAGCACCGGGTCTGCTTACAATGAGCAGTTCTTC
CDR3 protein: CASSTGSAYNEQFF

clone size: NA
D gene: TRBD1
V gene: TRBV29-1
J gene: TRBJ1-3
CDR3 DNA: TGCAGCGCCGGAGGGACAGGGAGGCTTGGAAACACCATATATTTT
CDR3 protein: CSAGGTGRLGNTIYF

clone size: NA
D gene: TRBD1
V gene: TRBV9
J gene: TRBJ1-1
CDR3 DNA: TGTGCCAGCAGCGTGTCCGGGACAGGGGGCACTGAAGCTTTCTTT
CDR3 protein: CASSVSGTGGTEAFF

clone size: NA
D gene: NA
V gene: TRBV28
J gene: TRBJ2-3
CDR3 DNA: TGTGCCAGCAGCCCCCTGCGCGGGAAAGGGACAGATACGCAGTATTTT
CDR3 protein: CASSPLRGKGTDTQYF

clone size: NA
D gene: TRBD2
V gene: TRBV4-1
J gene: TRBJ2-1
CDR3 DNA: TGCGCCAGCAGCCAACCGACTAGCGGGAACAATGAGCAGTTCTTC
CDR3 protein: CASSQPTSGNNEQFF

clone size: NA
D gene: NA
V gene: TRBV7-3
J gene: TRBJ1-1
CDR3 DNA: TGTGCCAGCAGCTTAACGCGGGGGAACACTGAAGCTTTCTTT
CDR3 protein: CASSLTRGNTEAFF

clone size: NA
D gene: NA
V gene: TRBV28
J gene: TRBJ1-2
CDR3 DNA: TGTGCCAGCAGTCCCCACCCTGGGGCCCGGAGACATGGCTACACCTTC
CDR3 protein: CASSPHPGARRHGYTF

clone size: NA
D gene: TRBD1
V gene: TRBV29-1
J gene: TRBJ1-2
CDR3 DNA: TGCAGCTCTTGGACAGGACCCTATGGCTACACCTTC
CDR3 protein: CSSWTGPYGYTF

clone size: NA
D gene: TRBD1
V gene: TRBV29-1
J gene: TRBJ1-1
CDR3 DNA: TGCAGCGTTCGACAGGGAAACACTGAAGCTTTCTTT
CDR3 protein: CSVRQGNTEAFF

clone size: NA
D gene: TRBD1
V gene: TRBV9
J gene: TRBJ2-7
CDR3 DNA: TGTGCCAGCAGCCCCTGGACAGGGGGCGCGAACCTTCCCTACGAGCAGTACTTC
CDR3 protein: CASSPWTGGANLPYEQYF

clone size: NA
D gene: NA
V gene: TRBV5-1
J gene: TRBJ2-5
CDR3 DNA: TGCGCCAGCAGCTGGGCAGGGGGGCAAGAGACCCAGTACTTC
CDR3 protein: CASSWAGGQETQYF

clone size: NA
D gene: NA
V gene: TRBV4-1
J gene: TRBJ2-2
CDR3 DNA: TGCGCCAGCAGCCAGGGGGGAAACGGGGAGCTGTTTTTT
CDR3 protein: CASSQGGNGELFF

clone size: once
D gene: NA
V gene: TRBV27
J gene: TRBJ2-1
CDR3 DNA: TGTGCCAGCAGTTTATCTAGCGGCGCCTACAATGAGCAGTTCTTC
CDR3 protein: CASSLSSGAYNEQFF

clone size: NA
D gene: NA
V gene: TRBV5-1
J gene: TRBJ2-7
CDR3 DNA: TGCGCCAGCAGCGAAGCGTCGGAGGGCTACGAGCAGTACTTC
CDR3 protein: CASSEASEGYEQYF